This TCR beta chain is drawn from a study of cytomegalovirus exposure and HLA in healthy donors. Study results and limitations: Researchers had no immune exposure information except CMV serostatus available. A later analysis reported that several of the most significant clusters appeared to be linked to common viral pathogens, among them Epstein-Barr virus. A list of 150 to 200 TCR beta chains associated with cytomegalovirus was given.

Note on this clone: Its cognate antigen is unknown.

A multiplex PCR was run with 60 Vbeta primers and 13 Jbeta primers. Profiled with immunoSEQ multiplex PCR; TCRdb holds only in-frame clones, not every one. The sample has about 130,000 clones. This sequence was found in a woman aged 40 to 55 in good health and CMV-seropositive. The specimen was PBMCs.

CDR3 sequence: CASREGGGRWETQYF. The CDR3 DNA sequence: TGTGCCAGCAGGGAGGGCGGGGGGCGCTGGGAGACCCAGTACTTC. The chain employs TRBV27 and TRBJ2-5; 8 bases are a match to TRBD2. Germline V lookup: CDR1 MNHEY, CDR2 SMNVEV (reference sequence). The CDR3 extends over 15 amino acids. V gave up 6 bases and J gave up 5 bases; unmatched junction bases: 11.